Sequencing of this TCR beta chain was carried out in a study of response to subunit inactivated influenza vaccine (dated by TCRdb to the late 2010s). Study-wide context: To follow how T cells responded to a trivalent subunit inactivated influenza vaccine, the researchers relied on deep quantitative profiling of the T cell receptor repertoire.

Library method: RT-PCR. The sequencer was an Illumina HiSeq 2500. Through fastp at Q25 and MiXCR, TCRdb rebuilt clones from the public reads, retaining in-frame beta chains. CDR3 protein duplicates are merged, each entry listing the most common genes and DNA. The sample data list roughly 630,000 distinct CDR3 sequences, and less than 15% of these were observed just once. Roughly 7.6% of the sample goes to the ten largest clones. CDR1 and CDR2, per the germline V gene, are LGHNA and YNFKEQ. Its CDR3 holds 15 amino acids, cysteine through phenylalanine. Only CDR3 DNA is held: 45 bases, read in frame from base 1. V sheds 4 bases and J sheds 3 bases, leaving 14 bases between their ends. As concerns this clonotype: This receptor's antigen is unknown. Per-base qualities were not stored, and no clone one base away is much larger.

Beyond this particular receptor, the publication reports: It was suggested by the authors that each seasonal influenza vaccination may recruit only a limited number of new T cells.

Specimen: PBMCs from blood, collected 14 to 15 days before vaccination. The chain links TRBV4-2 with TRBJ2-3; the D call is tentative, TRBD1 or TRBD2, as each matches 5 bases. The sequence was collected from a man aged 50 or older who received an inactivated influenza vaccine. Donor details come from another sample of the same person, matched by shared clones. The CDR3: CASSPRDGKTDTQYF. In nucleotide form, the sequence is TGTGCCAGCAGCCCACGGGACGGAAAAACAGATACGCAGTATTTT.